This T cell receptor beta chain was sequenced for a study of blood T cells in healthy people across ages. CDR3 length: 11 amino acids. Primed by a sample-barcoded 5' primer and a J-beta primer mix, a second PCR proceeded for about 7 to 11 cycles. TCRdb reprocessed the 5' RACE reads with MiXCR, giving one entry per CDR3 protein. The sample lists some 750,000 distinct CDR3 sequences, about a fifth occurring once. The chain combines TRBV12-3 or TRBV12-4 with TRBJ2-1; unclear D gene. The J call may be mistaken, given a closer DNA end match to TRBJ2-5. The specimen sequenced was blood. This clonotype was obtained from a man between 70 and 80 years old in good health. CDR3 sequence reads: CASILYETQYF. CDR3 DNA: TGTGCCAGCATTCTCTATGAGACCCAGTACTTC.